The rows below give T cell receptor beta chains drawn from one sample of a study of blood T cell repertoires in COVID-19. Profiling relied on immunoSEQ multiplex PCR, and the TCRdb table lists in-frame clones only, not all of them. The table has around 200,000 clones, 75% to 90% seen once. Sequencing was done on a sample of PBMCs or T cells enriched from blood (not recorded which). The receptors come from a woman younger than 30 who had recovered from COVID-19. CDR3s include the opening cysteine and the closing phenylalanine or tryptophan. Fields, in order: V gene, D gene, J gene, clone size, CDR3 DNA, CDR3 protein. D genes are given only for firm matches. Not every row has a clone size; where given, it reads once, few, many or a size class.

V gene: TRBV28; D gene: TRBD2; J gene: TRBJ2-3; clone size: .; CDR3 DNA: TGTGCCAGCACCTCACCTTCAGCGGGAGGGCCGGCAGATACGCAGTATTTT; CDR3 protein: CASTSPSAGGPADTQYF
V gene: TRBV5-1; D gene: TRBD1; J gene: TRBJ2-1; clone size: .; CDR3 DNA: TGCGCCAGCAGCTTGACCGGACAGGGGCCCTTGCATGAGCAGTTCTTC; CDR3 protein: CASSLTGQGPLHEQFF
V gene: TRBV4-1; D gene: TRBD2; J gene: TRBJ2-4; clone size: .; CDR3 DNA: TGCGCCAGCAGCCAAGATCCGGGGGGGCAAAACATTCAGTACTTC; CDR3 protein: CASSQDPGGQNIQYF
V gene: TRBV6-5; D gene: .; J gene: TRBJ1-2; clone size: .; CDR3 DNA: TGTGCCAGCAGGCCTACTCTCTATGGCTACACCTTC; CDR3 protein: CASRPTLYGYTF
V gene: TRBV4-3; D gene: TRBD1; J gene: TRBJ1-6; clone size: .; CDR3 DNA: TGCGCCAGCAGCCAAGCAAGGGCAGGGGGTTCACCCCTCCACTTT; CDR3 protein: CASSQARAGGSPLHF
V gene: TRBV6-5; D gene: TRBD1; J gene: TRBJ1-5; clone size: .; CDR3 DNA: TGTGCCAGCAGCAGACAGGGGGCTCAGCCCCAGCATTTT; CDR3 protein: CASSRQGAQPQHF
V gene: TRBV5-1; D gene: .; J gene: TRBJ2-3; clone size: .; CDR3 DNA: TGCGCCAGCGCCGATCCCGGGAGAGACGATACGCAGTATTTT; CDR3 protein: CASADPGRDDTQYF
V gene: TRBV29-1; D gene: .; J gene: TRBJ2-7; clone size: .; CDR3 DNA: TGCAGCGTTGAGATTCAGGGCTCCTACGAGCAGTACTTC; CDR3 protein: CSVEIQGSYEQYF
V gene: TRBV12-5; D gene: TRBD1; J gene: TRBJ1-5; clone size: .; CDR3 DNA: TGTGCTAGTGGTCTCACCCGGGACAGGGGCCTCCTTTATAGCAATCAGCCCCAGCATTTT; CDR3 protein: CASGLTRDRGLLYSNQPQHF
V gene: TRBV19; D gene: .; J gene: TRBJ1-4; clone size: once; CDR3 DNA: TGTGCCAGCCGTCGGGGGGAGTTAGGAGGTGAAAAACTGTTTTTT; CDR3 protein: CASRRGELGGEKLFF
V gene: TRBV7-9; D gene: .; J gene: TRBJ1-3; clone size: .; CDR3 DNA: TGTGCCAGCAGCTTAGATGGCAACACCATATATTTT; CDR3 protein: CASSLDGNTIYF
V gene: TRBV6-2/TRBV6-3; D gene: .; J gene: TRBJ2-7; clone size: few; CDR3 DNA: TGTGCCAGCAGTTACTCGAACGAGTACGAGCAGTACTTC; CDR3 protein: CASSYSNEYEQYF
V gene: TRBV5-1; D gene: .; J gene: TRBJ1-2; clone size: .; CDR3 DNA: TGCGCCAGCAGCCCGGCGGGGCAGGGTCCCTATGGCTACACCTTC; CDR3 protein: CASSPAGQGPYGYTF
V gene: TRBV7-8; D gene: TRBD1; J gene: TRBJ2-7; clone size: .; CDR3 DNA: TGTGCCAGCAGCTATTCCGTAGACAGGGGATTTATCGAGCAGTACTTC; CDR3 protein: CASSYSVDRGFIEQYF
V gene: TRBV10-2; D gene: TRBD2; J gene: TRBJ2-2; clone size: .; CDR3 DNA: TGCGCCAGCAGAAGACTAGCGGTTTACACCGGGGAGCTGTTTTTT; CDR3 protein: CASRRLAVYTGELFF
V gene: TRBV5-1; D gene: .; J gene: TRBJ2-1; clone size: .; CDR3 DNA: TGCGCCAGCAGACAATCTAGCGATGAGCAGTTCTTC; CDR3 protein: CASRQSSDEQFF
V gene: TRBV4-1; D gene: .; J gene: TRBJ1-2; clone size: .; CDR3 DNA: TGCGCCAGCAGCCAAAACCTTGGGACGGGGGTCGGCTACACCTTC; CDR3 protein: CASSQNLGTGVGYTF
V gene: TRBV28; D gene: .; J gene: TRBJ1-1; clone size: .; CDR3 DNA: TGTGCCAGCAGTTTAACGACTATAGACACTGAAGCTTTCTTT; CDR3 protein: CASSLTTIDTEAFF
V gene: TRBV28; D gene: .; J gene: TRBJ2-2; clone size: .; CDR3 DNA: TGTGCCAGCCACAAATCTCAGGGGATATTTATTACCGGGGAGCTGTTTTTT; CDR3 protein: CASHKSQGIFITGELFF
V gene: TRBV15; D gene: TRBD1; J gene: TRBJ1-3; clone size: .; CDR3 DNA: TGTGCCACCAGCAGAGCCCCAGGGGGCACTGGAAACACCATATATTTT; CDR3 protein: CATSRAPGGTGNTIYF
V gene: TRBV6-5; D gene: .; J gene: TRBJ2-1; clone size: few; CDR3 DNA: TGTGCCAGCAGTTTATTTCAGGGCAATGAGCAGTTCTTC; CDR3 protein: CASSLFQGNEQFF
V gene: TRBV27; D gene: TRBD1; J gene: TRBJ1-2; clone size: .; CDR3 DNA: TGTGCCAGCAGTCCCGACAGGGATTGGGGCTACACCTTC; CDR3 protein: CASSPDRDWGYTF
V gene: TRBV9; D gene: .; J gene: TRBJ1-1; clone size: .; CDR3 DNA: TGTGCCAGCAGCGCCATACAGAAGGCTGTCCCTGAAGCTTTCTTT; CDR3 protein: CASSAIQKAVPEAFF
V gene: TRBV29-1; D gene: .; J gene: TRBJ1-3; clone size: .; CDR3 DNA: TGCAGCGTTGCCCACTCTGGAAACACCATATATTTT; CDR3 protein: CSVAHSGNTIYF
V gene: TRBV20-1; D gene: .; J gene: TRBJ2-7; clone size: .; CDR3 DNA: TGCAGTGCATTGAGCTCCTACGAGCAGTACTTC; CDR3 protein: CSALSSYEQYF
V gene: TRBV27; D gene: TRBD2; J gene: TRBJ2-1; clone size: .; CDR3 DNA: TGTGCCAGCAGTTCAGGGACTAGCGGGTCGTACAATGAGCAGTTCTTC; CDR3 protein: CASSSGTSGSYNEQFF
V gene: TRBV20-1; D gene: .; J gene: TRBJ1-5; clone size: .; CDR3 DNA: TGCAGTGCTAGTCTAGGGGCTAGTCAGCCCCAGCATTTT; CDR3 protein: CSASLGASQPQHF
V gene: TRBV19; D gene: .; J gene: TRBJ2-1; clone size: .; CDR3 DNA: TGTGCCTCAAGATCTAGGGAGGTGGCATATGAGCAGTTCTTC; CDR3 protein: CASRSREVAYEQFF
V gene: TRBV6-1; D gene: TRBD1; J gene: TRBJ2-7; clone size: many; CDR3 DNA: TGTGCCAGCAGTGAAGGGGACAGCTCCTACGAGCAGTACTTC; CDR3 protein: CASSEGDSSYEQYF
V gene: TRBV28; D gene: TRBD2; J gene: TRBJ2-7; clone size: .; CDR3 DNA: TGTGCCAGCAGTCCGGGAGGGATGGGCTACGAGCAGTACTTC; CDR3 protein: CASSPGGMGYEQYF
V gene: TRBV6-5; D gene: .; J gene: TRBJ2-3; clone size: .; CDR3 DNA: TGTGCCAGCAGTTCCCGGAGGGTCCCAGATACGCAGTATTTT; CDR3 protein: CASSSRRVPDTQYF
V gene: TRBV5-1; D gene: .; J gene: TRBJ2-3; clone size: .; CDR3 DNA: TGCGCCAGCAGGTCTGACAGCAGCACAGATACGCAGTATTTT; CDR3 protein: CASRSDSSTDTQYF
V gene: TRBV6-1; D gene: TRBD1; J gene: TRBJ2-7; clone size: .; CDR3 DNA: TGTGCCAGCAGTGAAAATAAAAGACAGGGATTCTCCTACGAGCAGTACTTC; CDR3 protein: CASSENKRQGFSYEQYF
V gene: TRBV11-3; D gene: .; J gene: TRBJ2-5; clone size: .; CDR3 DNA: TGTGCCAGCAGCACAAATTTAGGCGGGACGATCCAAGAGACCCAGTACTTC; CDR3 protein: CASSTNLGGTIQETQYF
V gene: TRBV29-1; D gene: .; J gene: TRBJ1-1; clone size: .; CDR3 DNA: TGCAGCGTTGAGGGGGAGGTGGGGAACACTGAAGCTTTCTTT; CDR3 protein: CSVEGEVGNTEAFF
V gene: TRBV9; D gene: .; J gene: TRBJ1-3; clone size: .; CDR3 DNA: TGTGCCAGCAGTGCAGGGGCAGGCGGAAACACCATATATTTT; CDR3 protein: CASSAGAGGNTIYF
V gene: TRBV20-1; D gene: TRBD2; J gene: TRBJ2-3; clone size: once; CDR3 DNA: TGCAGTGCTAGTACTAGCGGGAGTGCAGATACGCAGTATTTT; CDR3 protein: CSASTSGSADTQYF
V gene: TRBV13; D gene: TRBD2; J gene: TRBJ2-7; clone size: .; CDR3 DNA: TGTGCCAGCAGCAGGCGAGGACTAGCGGGAGTATTC; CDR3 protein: CASSRRGLAGVF
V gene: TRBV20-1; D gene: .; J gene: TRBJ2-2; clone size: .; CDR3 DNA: TGCAGTGCTAGTAGCCTCACCGGGGAGCTGTTTTTT; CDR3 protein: CSASSLTGELFF
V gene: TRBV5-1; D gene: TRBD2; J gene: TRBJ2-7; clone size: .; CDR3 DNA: TGCGCCAGCAGCCTAGCGGGTTCCCCCTACGAGCAGTACTTC; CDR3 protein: CASSLAGSPYEQYF
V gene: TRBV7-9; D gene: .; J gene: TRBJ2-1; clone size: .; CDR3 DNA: TGTGCCAGCAGCTCACGGGACTCGCCACACTACAATGAGCAGTTCTTC; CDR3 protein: CASSSRDSPHYNEQFF
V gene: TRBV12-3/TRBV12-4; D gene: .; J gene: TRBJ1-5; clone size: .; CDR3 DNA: TGTGCCAGCAGTTTGGGGCAAGGGCAGCCCCAGCATTTT; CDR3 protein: CASSLGQGQPQHF
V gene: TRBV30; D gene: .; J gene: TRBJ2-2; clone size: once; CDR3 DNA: TGTGCCTGGAGCTGGGGGGCCGGGGAGCTGTTTTTT; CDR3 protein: CAWSWGAGELFF
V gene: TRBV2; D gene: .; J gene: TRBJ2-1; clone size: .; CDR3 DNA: TGTGCCAGCAGACAGGGTTCCAATGAGCAGTTCTTC; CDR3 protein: CASRQGSNEQFF
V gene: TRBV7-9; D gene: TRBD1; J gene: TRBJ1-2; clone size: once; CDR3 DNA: TGTGCCAGCAGCTTATCACAGGGGGCCAACTATGGCTACACCTTC; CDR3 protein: CASSLSQGANYGYTF